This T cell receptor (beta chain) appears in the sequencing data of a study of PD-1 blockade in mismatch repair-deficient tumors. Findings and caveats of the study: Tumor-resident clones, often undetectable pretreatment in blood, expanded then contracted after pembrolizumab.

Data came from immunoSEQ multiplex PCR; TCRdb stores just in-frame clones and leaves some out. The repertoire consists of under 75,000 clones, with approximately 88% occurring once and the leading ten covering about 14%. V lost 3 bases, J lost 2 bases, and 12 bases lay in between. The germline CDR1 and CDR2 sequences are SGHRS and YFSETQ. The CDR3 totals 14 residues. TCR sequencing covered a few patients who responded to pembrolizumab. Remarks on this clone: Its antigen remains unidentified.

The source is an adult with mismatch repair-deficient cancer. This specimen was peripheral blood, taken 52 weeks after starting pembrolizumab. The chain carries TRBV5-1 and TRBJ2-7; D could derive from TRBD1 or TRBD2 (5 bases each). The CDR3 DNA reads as TGCGCCAGCAGCTCAGGGACGGGGACCTACGAGCAGTACTTC. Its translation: CASSSGTGTYEQYF.